This TCR beta chain is drawn from a study of T-cell reconstitution after alpha-beta-depleted transplantation in children (dated by TCRdb to 2016 to 2017). About the study as a whole: Using TCR repertoire profiling, the study quantitatively followed how T-cell immune reconstitution unfolded in children after TCRalphabeta/CD19-depleted allogeneic hematopoietic cell transplantation.

CDR1 and CDR2 are drawn from the germline V gene (reference sequence): DFQATT, SNEGSKA. From cysteine to phenylalanine, the CDR3 is 15 amino acids long. Only the CDR3 portion is preserved as DNA: 45 bases, with reading frame beginning at the first base. Library preparation used PCR. The run used an Illumina HiSeq 2500. To normalize quantification of the TCRbeta repertoire, the TCR libraries were built with molecular barcoding that relied on unique molecular identifiers. TCRdb trimmed the raw reads at Q25, called clones with MiXCR and kept productive beta chains. Each CDR3 protein gets just one entry, which takes the most common genes and DNA from the rows behind it. This sample lists approximately 650,000 distinct CDR3 sequences; over 10% were detected once. The ten biggest clones cover about 0.79% of the sample. What the research found in general, with its limitations: The apparently early alphabetaT-cell count recovery about two months after transplant was reportedly dependent on only several hundred rapidly expanded clones derived from non-depleted graft cells. In some patients, the high TCRbeta diversity seen at day 60 was put down to recipient T cells and intrathymic progenitors that had survived conditioning. The frequencies of hyperexpanded clones fell over the following months, and after one year, T-cell counts and TCRbeta diversity were mostly attributed to newly produced T cells.

In the case of this clonotype: The target of this receptor is not known. The germline gene is not matched at one end of the junction; a read error may be the cause.

The sample's treatment or condition, from its label and the paper: allogeneic hematopoietic cell transplantation with graft depleted of TCRalphabeta T cells and CD19 B cells. The children who served as transplant recipients had been given grafts of TCRalphabeta/CD19-depleted allogeneic hematopoietic cells. The source of this sequence is a girl aged 2-10 years with congenital amegakaryocytic thrombocytopenia, due to receive a stem cell transplant. This material consisted of PBMCs, taken before TCRalphabeta/CD19-depleted stem cell transplant. The chain joins TRBV20-1 to TRBJ2-7, and possibly TRBD2, on 6 matching bases. The nucleotide sequence reads TGCAGTGCTAGGGTAACCGGGACTCCACGAGGCGAGCAGTGCTTC. Translated, it reads CSARVTGTPRGEQCF.